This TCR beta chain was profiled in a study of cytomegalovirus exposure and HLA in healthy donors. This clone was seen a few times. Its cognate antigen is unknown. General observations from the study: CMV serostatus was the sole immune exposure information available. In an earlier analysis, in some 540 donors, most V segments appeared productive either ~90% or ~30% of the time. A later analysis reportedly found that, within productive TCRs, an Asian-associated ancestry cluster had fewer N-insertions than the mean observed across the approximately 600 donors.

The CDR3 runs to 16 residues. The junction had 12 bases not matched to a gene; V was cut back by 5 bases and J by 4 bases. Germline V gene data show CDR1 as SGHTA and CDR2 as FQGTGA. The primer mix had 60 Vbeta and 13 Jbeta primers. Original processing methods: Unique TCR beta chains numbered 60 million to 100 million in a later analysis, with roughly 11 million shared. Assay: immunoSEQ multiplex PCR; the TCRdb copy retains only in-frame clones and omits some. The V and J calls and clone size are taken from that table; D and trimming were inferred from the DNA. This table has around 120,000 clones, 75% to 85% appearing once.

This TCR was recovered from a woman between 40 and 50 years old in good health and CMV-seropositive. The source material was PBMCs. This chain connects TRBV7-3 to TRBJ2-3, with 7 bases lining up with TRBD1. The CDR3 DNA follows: TGTGCCAGCAGCCCAGGACCCGACAGGGTTGCAGATACGCAGTATTTT. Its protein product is CASSPGPDRVADTQYF.